Sequencing of this T cell receptor beta chain was carried out in a study of control samples from healthy donors and cancer patients. In its sample, this clone was seen a few times. Some clones are missing from TCRdb's copy, which holds only in-frame ones; the method was immunoSEQ multiplex PCR. The sample has about 150,000 clones, 85% to 95% seen once. Sequencing input: blood. The sequence derives from a man in his fifties in good health.

The DNA for the CDR3 is TGTGCCATCAGTTTCGCCAACACTGAAGCTTTCTTT. It translates to CAISFANTEAFF. The J gene is TRBJ1-1, the V gene TRBV10-3; D is unresolved. The CDR3 totals 12 residues. Germline V gene sequence: CDR1 ENHRY, CDR2 SYGVKD. With 5 bases removed from V and 2 bases from J, the gap between germline ends came to 6 bases.